The 19 T cell receptor beta chains presented below share a single source sample, sequenced in a study of beta chain features in type 1 diabetes. Study observations and caveats: Patients with Type 1 diabetes showed moderately but significantly shorter TCRB CDR3s in all four CD4+ subsets.

Their antigen targets remain unknown. Investigators reverse transcribed all isolated RNA, so they sequenced expressed TCRB transcripts. Repertoires were generated with immunoSEQ multiplex PCR, while TCRdb's copy carries only in-frame clones and drops some. This sample carries hundreds of thousands of clones, around 15% of them seen once, and the ten largest clones take approximately 0.039%. Material: naive CD4+ T cells from blood. All receptors come from a man aged 18 to 29 with type 1 diabetes.

This clone came up a few times. The J gene is TRBJ2-1, the V gene TRBV10-3, with D perhaps matching TRBD2 (6 bases). V gave up 8 bases and J gave up 8 bases, with 16 bases separating them. CDR3 length: 13 amino acids. Germline V gene lookup returns CDR1 ENHRY and CDR2 SYGVKD. The DNA for the CDR3 is TGTGCCATCGGTCCAGCGGGTGCGGATGAGCAGTTCTTC. Translated, it gives CAIGPAGADEQFF.

The chain couples TRBV6-6 to TRBJ2-2, with unresolved D. V lost 2 bases to trimming and J lost 1 base, with 11 bases between them. There are 16 residues in the CDR3. Germline CDR1 is MNHNY and CDR2 is SVGAGI (reference sequence). DNA for the CDR3: TGTGCCAGCAGTTACCGGCAGAGCCGGAACACCGGGGAGCTGTTTTTT. Protein: CASSYRQSRNTGELFF.

This clone was counted only a few times. The chain combines TRBV28 with TRBJ2-5; a weak D match, TRBD1 (6 bases). In germline, CDR1 is MDHEN, CDR2 SYDVKM. The CDR3 totals 14 residues. Between the trimmed V and J ends, which lost 6 bases and 1 base, there was a span of 12 bases. The CDR3 sequence is CASSRTGPQETQYF. DNA for the CDR3: TGTGCCAGCAGCCGAACAGGGCCCCAAGAGACCCAGTACTTC.

This clone came up a few times. The chain uses TRBV7-2 and TRBJ1-6; 8 nucleotides agree with TRBD1. The CDR3 runs 15 residues. Germline V gene sequence: CDR1 SGHTA, CDR2 FQGNSA. Trimming removed 3 bases from V and 7 bases from J; junction bases left unmatched: 5. In nucleotides, the CDR3 is TGTGCCAGCAGCTTTGGGACAGGCGGGAATTCACCCCTCCACTTT. It yields the protein CASSFGTGGNSPLHF.

V gene TRBV19 combines with J gene TRBJ2-7; a possible D gene is TRBD2 (5 bases). V was trimmed by 5 bases and J by 7 bases, leaving 18 bases between them. This CDR3 spans 14 amino acids. The germline V gene has CDR1 LNHDA and CDR2 SQIVND (reference sequence). In DNA, the CDR3 is TGTGCCAGTAGTCGGACTCTATTCGATGGAGAGCAGTACTTC. It translates to CASSRTLFDGEQYF.

The sample holds a few counts of this clone. The CDR3, as DNA: TGTGCCAGCAGTTACTCGACAGTGTTCTATGGCTACACCTTC. As protein: CASSYSTVFYGYTF. The rearrangement uses TRBV6-5 and TRBJ1-2, with D possibly matching TRBD1 (5 bases). Germline CDR1 MNHEY, CDR2 SVGAGI. Trimming stripped 0 bases from V and 4 bases from J, with 9 bases between. This CDR3 has 14 residues.

In its sample, this clone was seen a few times. This chain joins TRBV23-1 and TRBJ2-5, with unresolved D. TRBV23-1 is known as an ORF, though its function is uncertain. The CDR3 is made up of 15 amino acids. The germline V and J ends were trimmed by 1 base and 5 bases, with 14 bases remaining between them. The CDR3 loop reads CASSQLKTLRETQYF. In DNA, the CDR3 is TGCGCCAGCAGTCAATTGAAAACCCTACGGGAGACCCAGTACTTC.

The V gene is TRBV27, the J gene TRBJ1-2; no definite D call. The CDR3 runs to 14 residues. The ends were cut back, 2 bases at V and 7 bases at J, with 14 bases in the middle. Germline V gene lookup returns CDR1 MNHEY and CDR2 SMNVEV (reference sequence). CDR3 amino acids: CASSLKPPLTGYTF. As DNA, the CDR3 is TGTGCCAGCAGTTTAAAGCCACCCCTGACTGGCTACACCTTC.

There are a few counts of this clone. V and J are TRBV10-3 and TRBJ2-7; 10 bases map to TRBD1. J gave up 1 base and V 5 bases, and 5 bases lay outside the gene matches. Per the germline V gene, CDR1 is ENHRY and CDR2 is SYGVKD. The CDR3 runs 15 residues. The CDR3 bases are TGTGCCATCAGTACCGGGACAGGGGCTTCCTACGAGCAGTACTTC. Translated, it gives CAISTGTGASYEQYF.

This clone was detected only once. This chain joins TRBV4-1 and TRBJ1-2; 7 nucleotides line up with TRBD1. V lost 1 base and J lost 5; bases outside the gene matches: 7. The CDR3 length is 15 residues. The V gene's germline CDR1 is MGHRA and CDR2 YSYEKL. The CDR3 spells CASSQGEGTEYGYTF. The CDR3 DNA follows: TGCGCCAGCAGCCAAGGGGAGGGGACAGAGTATGGCTACACCTTC.

V gene TRBV2 combines with J gene TRBJ1-1; no reliable D call. Deletions cut 7 bases from V and 0 bases from J, with 9 bases between. The CDR3 spans 13 residues. CDR1 is SNHLY, CDR2 FYNNEI, per germline. CDR3 DNA: TGTGCCAGCAATACAAAACTGAACACTGAAGCTTTCTTT. Protein product: CASNTKLNTEAFF.

CDR3 amino acids: CASSRTGSVRNQPQHF. The CDR3 DNA is TGTGCCAGCAGCCGCACAGGGTCGGTGCGGAATCAGCCCCAGCATTTT. The rearrangement links TRBV6-7 to TRBJ1-5, with D maybe TRBD1 (6 bases). TRBV6-7 is an ORF for which the function is uncertain. V was clipped by 6 bases and J by 4 bases, with 19 bases between them. The CDR3 length is 16 residues.

This chain connects TRBV13 to TRBJ2-5; D may be TRBD1 (6 bases). The tail of the sequence fits TRBJ2-7 better, so the J call may be wrong. CDR1 and CDR2 from the germline V gene are PRHDT and FYEKMQ (reference sequence). The CDR3 loop spans 12 amino acids. The CDR3 here is CASSSGTHEQYF. The CDR3 DNA sequence: TGTGCCAGCAGCTCCGGGACACACGAGCAGTACTTC.

This clone was seen only a few times. The chain is built from TRBV7-3 and TRBJ2-1, with TRBD1 identical over 7 bases. V was pared by 5 bases and J by 3 bases, with 7 bases of the junction left unmatched. The CDR3 is made up of 15 amino acids. Germline-derived CDR1 and CDR2 are SGHTA and FQGTGA. CDR3 sequence (DNA): TGTGCCAGCAGCGGGGGCACAGGGGACTACAATGAGCAGTTCTTC. Translating gives CASSGGTGDYNEQFF. The variable domain in full, completed from reference TRBV7-3 and TRBJ2-1, reads GAGVSQTPSNKVTEKGKYVELRCDPISGHTALYWYRQSLGQGPEFLIYFQGTGAADDSGLPNDRFFAVRPEGSVSTLKIQRTERGDSAVYLCASSGGTGDYNEQFFGPGTRLTVL.

This clone was seen a handful of times. The rearrangement uses TRBV16 and TRBJ2-1; D call uncertain. Germline-derived CDR1 and CDR2 are KGHSY and FQNENV. V gave up 7 bases and J gave up 5 bases, with 6 bases separating them. CDR3 length: 11 residues. In DNA form, the CDR3 reads TGTGCCAGCAAAGGCAACAATGAGCAGTTCTTC. It yields the protein CASKGNNEQFF.

This clone has only a few counts. The rearrangement uses TRBV18 and TRBJ1-1; D ambiguous. V was pared by 3 bases and J by 0 bases, with 11 bases between. Germline V lookup: CDR1 KGHSH, CDR2 LQKENI. The CDR3 is made up of 15 amino acids. The CDR3 nucleotides read TGTGCCAGCTCACCTCTCCCCGATATGAACACTGAAGCTTTCTTT. The encoded protein is CASSPLPDMNTEAFF.

This rearrangement joins TRBV9 to TRBJ2-1; possible D gene TRBD1, 5 bases. The length of the CDR3 is 14 residues. Germline CDR1 SGDLS, CDR2 YYNGEE. The V gene lost 1 base and the J gene lost 5 bases, with 10 bases spanning the gap. CDR3 protein: CASSVSDRNNEQFF. For the CDR3, the DNA is TGTGCCAGCAGCGTATCTGACAGAAACAATGAGCAGTTCTTC. The full variable domain, completed using reference TRBV9 and TRBJ2-1, is DSGVTQTPKHLITATGQRVTLRCSPRSGDLSVYWYQQSLDQGLQFLIQYYNGEERAKGNILERFSAQQFPDLHSELNLSSLELGDSALYFCASSVSDRNNEQFFGPGTRLTVL.

This clone was counted only a few times. V is TRBV7-8 and J is TRBJ1-4, with TRBD1 identical over 8 bases. V was pared by 5 bases and J by 8 bases, with 10 bases of the junction left unmatched. In germline, CDR1 is SGHVS, CDR2 FQNEAQ. There are 15 residues in the CDR3. DNA for the CDR3: TGTGCCAGCAGCGCGCAGGGGGCGTTGAAGGAAAAACTGTTTTTT. This encodes CASSAQGALKEKLFF.

This clone was seen a few times. The chain recombines TRBV6-1 with TRBJ2-3; 7 nucleotides match TRBD2. The germline CDR1 and CDR2 sequences are MNHNS and SASEGT. After removal of 7 bases from V and 1 base from J, the junction contained 8 bases not matched to a gene. The CDR3 spans 15 residues. CDR3 protein: CASKMRGLRTDTQYF. The CDR3 DNA reads as TGTGCCAGCAAGATGCGGGGGTTACGCACAGATACGCAGTATTTT.